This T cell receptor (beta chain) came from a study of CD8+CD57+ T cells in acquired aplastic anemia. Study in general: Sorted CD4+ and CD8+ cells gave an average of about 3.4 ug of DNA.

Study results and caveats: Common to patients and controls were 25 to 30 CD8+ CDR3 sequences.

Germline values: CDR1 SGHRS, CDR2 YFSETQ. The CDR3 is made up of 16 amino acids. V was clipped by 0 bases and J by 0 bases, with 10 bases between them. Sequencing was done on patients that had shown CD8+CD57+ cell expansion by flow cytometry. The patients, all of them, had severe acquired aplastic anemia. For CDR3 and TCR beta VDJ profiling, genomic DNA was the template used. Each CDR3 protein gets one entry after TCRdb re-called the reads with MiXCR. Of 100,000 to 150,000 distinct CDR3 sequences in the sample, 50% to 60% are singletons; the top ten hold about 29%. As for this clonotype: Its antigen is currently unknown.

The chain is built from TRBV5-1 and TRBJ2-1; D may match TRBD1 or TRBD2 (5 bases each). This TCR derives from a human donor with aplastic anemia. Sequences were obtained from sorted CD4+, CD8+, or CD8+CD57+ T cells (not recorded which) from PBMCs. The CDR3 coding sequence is TGCGCCAGCAGCTTGGCCTCAGGGAGCTCCTACAATGAGCAGTTCTTC. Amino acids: CASSLASGSSYNEQFF.